This is a list of T cell receptor beta chains from one sample in a study of response to subunit inactivated influenza vaccine. Using its own MiXCR run on the RT-PCR reads, TCRdb lists one record per CDR3 protein. The profile covers 710,000 or so distinct CDR3 sequences, with more than 15% appearing a single time and around a tenth taken by the ten largest. The material sequenced was PBMCs from blood, taken 11 to 12 days after vaccination. The receptors originated from a man aged 50-59 years who received an inactivated influenza vaccine. Both conserved end residues are part of each CDR3. D genes are given only for firm matches. Clone size is given for some rows only: seen once, a few or many times, or a class if the clone is expanded.

DNA: TGCAGTGCTAGAACCGGGACAGGGGTCAATCAGCCCCAGCATTTT
CDR3: CSARTGTGVNQPQHF
D: TRBD1
V: TRBV20-1
size: few
J: TRBJ1-5

DNA: TGCGCCAGCAGCCAAGATAAAAGGGGAAAGGGGGGTGAAGCTTTCTTT
CDR3: CASSQDKRGKGGEAFF
D: NA
V: TRBV4-1
size: few
J: TRBJ1-1

DNA: TGTGCCAGAAGCTTGGGACTAGCGGTACAAGAGACCCAGTACTTC
CDR3: CARSLGLAVQETQYF
D: TRBD2
V: TRBV5-3
size: NA
J: TRBJ2-5

DNA: TGCGCCAGCAGCTTGGTGACAGGGAGCCATGGCTACACCTTC
CDR3: CASSLVTGSHGYTF
D: TRBD1
V: TRBV5-1
size: few
J: TRBJ1-2

DNA: TGCAGTGCTAGTGGCACTAGCGGTCACTCCTACAATGAGCAGTTCTTC
CDR3: CSASGTSGHSYNEQFF
D: TRBD2
V: TRBV20-1
size: NA
J: TRBJ2-1

DNA: TGTGCCAGCAGTTCTATTCTCACGGACAGAACAGATACGCAGTATTTT
CDR3: CASSSILTDRTDTQYF
D: NA
V: TRBV12-3/TRBV12-4
size: NA
J: TRBJ2-3

DNA: TGTGCCAGCAGCTTAGTACTAGCGGTGCAGAGGGTTACGCAGTATTTT
CDR3: CASSLVLAVQRVTQYF
D: TRBD2
V: TRBV7-8
size: few
J: TRBJ2-3

DNA: TGTGCCAGCAGCCCGGGACGCCCAATGGGTGAAAAACTGTTTTTT
CDR3: CASSPGRPMGEKLFF
D: NA
V: TRBV7-8
size: NA
J: TRBJ1-4

DNA: TGTGCCAGCAGCGGACGGGTTGCGGGAGAGGGTACAGATACGCAGTATTTT
CDR3: CASSGRVAGEGTDTQYF
D: TRBD2
V: TRBV9
size: NA
J: TRBJ2-3

DNA: TGTGCCAGCAGTTACTCGGGGGGATACGCTGAAGCTTTCTTT
CDR3: CASSYSGGYAEAFF
D: NA
V: TRBV6-5
size: NA
J: TRBJ1-1

DNA: TGCGCCAGCAGTGAGCGGATGCTGAACACTGAAGCTTTCTTT
CDR3: CASSERMLNTEAFF
D: NA
V: TRBV10-2
size: few
J: TRBJ1-1

DNA: TGTGCCAGCAGCCTACAGGGACCAAACTATGGCTACACCTTC
CDR3: CASSLQGPNYGYTF
D: NA
V: TRBV5-6
size: few
J: TRBJ1-2

DNA: TGTGCCGTGAGGATGAGCGGGGGGCCCATTAACACCGGGGAGCTGTTTTTT
CDR3: CAVRMSGGPINTGELFF
D: TRBD2
V: TRBV10-3
size: few
J: TRBJ2-2

DNA: TGCAGCGTTCTCCGAAGACTGAACACTGAAGCTTTCTTT
CDR3: CSVLRRLNTEAFF
D: NA
V: TRBV29-1
size: NA
J: TRBJ1-1

DNA: TGCGCCAGCAGCGCCGAACAGGGTTCCTACGAGCAGTACTTC
CDR3: CASSAEQGSYEQYF
D: NA
V: TRBV5-1
size: many
J: TRBJ2-7

DNA: TGTGCCAGCAGCCAAGAAATTATCGATGAGCAGTTCTTC
CDR3: CASSQEIIDEQFF
D: NA
V: TRBV3-1
size: few
J: TRBJ2-1

DNA: TGTGCCAGCAGCAGGGGCGATTGGGGGAACACTGAAGCTTTCTTT
CDR3: CASSRGDWGNTEAFF
D: NA
V: TRBV4-2
size: NA
J: TRBJ1-1

DNA: TGCGCCAGCAGAAGCACCGGGAGCCTGAACACTGAAGCTTTCTTT
CDR3: CASRSTGSLNTEAFF
D: NA
V: TRBV5-1
size: NA
J: TRBJ1-1

DNA: TGTGCCAGCAGCCCCCCTCCGCGGTCCTACGAGCAGTACTTC
CDR3: CASSPPPRSYEQYF
D: NA
V: TRBV11-2
size: NA
J: TRBJ2-7

DNA: TGTGCCAGCAGCGAGAGGACGGGCAGTTTTAACTATGGCTACACCTTC
CDR3: CASSERTGSFNYGYTF
D: NA
V: TRBV11-2
size: NA
J: TRBJ1-2

DNA: TGTGCCAGCAGCCCTAAATTCGATGAGCAGTTCTTC
CDR3: CASSPKFDEQFF
D: NA
V: TRBV11-3
size: few
J: TRBJ2-1

DNA: TGCGCCAGCAGCCAAGGTGTTGGGGGCGAGCAGTACTTC
CDR3: CASSQGVGGEQYF
D: NA
V: TRBV4-3
size: NA
J: TRBJ2-7

DNA: TGTGCCAGCAGTCCCGCCGGGAGCTCTGGAAACACCATATATTTT
CDR3: CASSPAGSSGNTIYF
D: NA
V: TRBV12-3/TRBV12-4
size: few
J: TRBJ1-3

DNA: TGTGCCAGCAGCCTAGCAGGCGATCAAGCATACGAGCAGTACTTC
CDR3: CASSLAGDQAYEQYF
D: NA
V: TRBV7-2
size: NA
J: TRBJ2-7

DNA: TGTGCCAGCAGCCTAAAGGGGGGCTGGACCCAGTACTTC
CDR3: CASSLKGGWTQYF
D: NA
V: TRBV3-1
size: NA
J: TRBJ2-5

DNA: TGTGCCAGCATCGGACTTCCCATGAACACTGAAGCTTTCTTT
CDR3: CASIGLPMNTEAFF
D: NA
V: TRBV6-1
size: NA
J: TRBJ1-1

DNA: TGTGCCAGCAGGTCCGGGACACCGAACACTGAAGCTTTCTTT
CDR3: CASRSGTPNTEAFF
D: NA
V: TRBV6-1
size: few
J: TRBJ1-1